This section outlines one T cell receptor (beta chain) sequence together with its context. Naive-designated CD8 cells lacked CD45RO, were positively enriched for CCR7, and omitted terminally differentiated effector memory CD45RA+ cells. This sample is drawn from a study of shared clonotypes between healthy human individuals. CDR1 is PRHDT and CDR2 is FYEKMQ in the germline V gene (reference sequence). Between the trimmed V and J ends, which lost 5 bases and 2 bases, there was a span of 7 bases. The CDR3 totals 13 residues. TCRdb's table, derived via immunoSEQ multiplex PCR, lists solely in-frame clones and lacks some. The table has around 2,100,000 clones, just under 95% seen once.

Sample: naive CD8+ T cells sorted from blood. The J gene is TRBJ2-1, the V gene TRBV13; D gene uncertain. The TCR was taken from a young man in good health. The CDR3 loop reads CASSTMTYNEQFF. As DNA, the CDR3 is TGTGCCAGCAGCACCATGACCTACAATGAGCAGTTCTTC.